This T cell receptor (beta chain) was found in a study of T cells after posttransplantation cyclophosphamide. General study points: TRB clonality was highly associated with recipient CMV seropositivity and reactivation. Skin or GI-infiltrating T cells shared few TRB sequences with blood.

This CDR3 region has 17 residues. J was trimmed by 2 bases and V by 5 bases; bases with no gene match: 5. Germline assignment: CDR1 MGHDK and CDR2 SYGVNS. This related bone marrow graft donor gave peripheral blood on the day of marrow donation. Comments on this clone: What it binds is unknown.

Data came from immunoSEQ multiplex PCR; TCRdb stores just in-frame clones and leaves some out. In the table there are around 9,000 clones, 95% to 99% of which are singletons. The specimen was naive CD8+ T cells sorted from PBMCs. The receptor was derived from a middle-aged man in good health, CMV-negative, and a related stem cell transplant donor. This chain links TRBV25-1 with TRBJ2-1; 14 positions agree with TRBD2. The CDR3 bases are TGTGCCAGCAGTCCAGGGACTAGCGGGGGCCCCTACAATGAGCAGTTCTTC. Translated: CASSPGTSGGPYNEQFF. Using reference TRBV25-1 and TRBJ2-1 for the parts outside the CDR3, the full variable domain is EADIYQTPRYLVIGTGKKITLECSQTMGHDKMYWYQQDPGMELHLIHYSYGVNSTEKGDLSSESTVSRIRTEHFPLTLESARPSHTSQYLCASSPGTSGGPYNEQFFGPGTRLTVL.